These 12 T cell receptor beta chains share one sample of origin, sequenced in a study of Ad26.COV2.S vaccination and SARS-CoV-2 variants. This sample's treatment: around 19 received Ad26.COV2.S at low or high dose, single or two shots; several received placebo; per-sample allocation not given. It was on day 63 after the first vaccine or placebo injection that samples were taken. Sequencing used immunoSEQ multiplex PCR; TCRdb keeps in-frame clones, though not all of them. The sample yields 200,000 to 250,000 clones, roughly 90% seen once. The sequencing used peripheral blood, collected in a trial of Ad26.COV2.S vaccine versus placebo. These receptors originate from a person between 18 and 65 years old who received the Ad26.COV2.S COVID-19 vaccine or a placebo.

This clone was observed a handful of times. The rearrangement uses TRBV5-1 and TRBJ2-6; a possible D gene is TRBD1 (6 bases). This CDR3 region has 15 residues. Germline-derived CDR1 and CDR2 are SGHRS and YFSETQ. V was shortened by 4 bases and J by 2 bases, with 10 bases between the two germline ends. The CDR3 DNA is TGCGCCAGCAGCCGGTCAGGGGCTGGGGCCAACGTCCTGACTTTC. Amino acid sequence: CASSRSGAGANVLTF.

About this clone: One end of the junction does not line up with germline, which may come from a read error. The chain links TRBV7-9 to TRBJ2-1, with D uncertain. Germline assignment: CDR1 SEHNR and CDR2 FQNEAQ (reference sequence). The CDR3 consists of 11 residues. CDR3 coding DNA: TGTGCCAGCAGCTCCCTGAGTAAGGATCTCTTC. It yields the protein CASSSLSKDLF. Combining the CDR3 with reference TRBV7-9 and TRBJ2-1 gives the whole variable domain DTGVSQNPRHKITKRGQNVTFRCDPISEHNRLYWYRQTLGQGPEFLTYFQNEAQLEKSRLLSDRFSAERPKGSFSTLEIQRTEQGDSAMYLCASSSLSKDLFGPGTRLTVL.

The J gene is TRBJ1-2, the V gene TRBV19, with TRBD1 matching over 7 bases. The ends lost 5 bases at V and 5 bases at J; junction bases unmatched: 5. The CDR3 sequence is 13 residues long. Germline V lookup: CDR1 LNHDA, CDR2 SQIVND (reference sequence). CDR3 nucleotides: TGTGCCAGTAGTGACAGGGAGAGGTATGGCTACACCTTC. As protein: CASSDRERYGYTF.

Comments on this clone: At the DNA level, this CDR3 is encoded by other sequences in the same sample as well. V is TRBV6-5 and J is TRBJ1-1; D may be TRBD1 (6 bases). Looked up from germline, CDR1 is MNHEY and CDR2 is SVGAGI. This CDR3 has 13 residues. Trimming took off 5 bases at V and 2 bases at J, with 9 bases between the two ends. The CDR3 coding sequence is TGTGCCAGCAGTCCGGGACAAAACACTGAAGCTTTCTTT. Amino acid sequence: CASSPGQNTEAFF.

In this sample, this clone turned up once. The chain combines TRBV6-5 with TRBJ2-5; 9 bases are a match to TRBD1. This CDR3 spans 15 amino acids. Germline V gives CDR1 MNHEY, CDR2 SVGAGI. Trimming removed 0 bases from V and 5 bases from J; junction bases left unmatched: 4. CDR3 sequence (DNA): TGTGCCAGCAGTTACTCGGGACAGGGAACGGAGACCCAGTACTTC. Its translation: CASSYSGQGTETQYF.

Note on this clone: Other DNA sequences in the sample encode the same CDR3. V usage is TRBV4-3 and J usage is TRBJ1-2; TRBD1 aligns across 7 bases. V lost 1 base to trimming and J lost 7 bases; unmatched junction nucleotides: 9. This CDR3 is 15 amino acids long. The V gene's germline CDR1 is LGHNA and CDR2 YSLEER. The CDR3 nucleotides read TGCGCCAGCAGCCAAGCACGGGAGGGGGCGGGTGGCTACACCTTC. Its translation is CASSQAREGAGGYTF.

This chain links TRBV19 with TRBJ1-5; no definite D call. Germline V gene data show CDR1 as LNHDA and CDR2 as SQIVND (reference sequence). The V end was cut by 0 bases, the J end by 6 bases, with 12 bases between. The CDR3 runs to 15 residues. CDR3 sequence (DNA): TGTGCCAGTAGTATAGAGGCCAGTTGGGGTCAGCCCCAGCATTTT. Encoded protein: CASSIEASWGQPQHF.

The chain couples TRBV6-5 to TRBJ1-4; 7 bases map to TRBD1. Trimming took 6 bases from V and 1 from J; bases not matched to a gene: 5. Germline CDR1 MNHEY, CDR2 SVGAGI. The CDR3 loop spans 15 amino acids. The CDR3 region is CASSLDRVTNEKLFF. In DNA, the CDR3 is TGTGCCAGCAGCCTCGACAGGGTAACTAATGAAAAACTGTTTTTT.

This chain uses TRBV6-2 or TRBV6-3 with TRBJ2-7, with 9 bases that match TRBD1. Germline V lookup: CDR1 MNHEY, CDR2 SVGEGT. This CDR3 comprises 17 residues. The V and J ends lost 6 bases and 1 base, in that order; junction bases with no gene match: 13. CDR3 in amino acids: CASSPRDRVAPSYEQYF. DNA for the CDR3: TGTGCCAGCAGCCCCCGGGACAGGGTAGCCCCTTCCTACGAGCAGTACTTC.

V is TRBV19 and J is TRBJ1-1, with D perhaps TRBD1 (6 bases). The CDR3 is made up of 13 amino acids. Per the germline V gene, CDR1 is LNHDA and CDR2 is SQIVND (reference sequence). V was trimmed by 7 bases and J by 1 base, leaving 10 bases between them. CDR3 in DNA: TGTGCCAGTATCCAGGACAGGAACACTGAAGCTTTCTTT. This encodes CASIQDRNTEAFF.

J is TRBJ2-3 and V is TRBV7-9, with 12 nucleotides matching TRBD2. Germline CDR1 SEHNR, CDR2 FQNEAQ (reference sequence). V trimming: 4 bases; J trimming: 1 base; junction bases outside the gene matches: 12. CDR3 size: 19 residues. CDR3 bases: TGTGCCAGCAGCTCCCAAGCCACTAGCGGGAGGAGGGGCACAGATACGCAGTATTTT. Its translation is CASSSQATSGRRGTDTQYF.

The J gene is TRBJ1-1, the V gene TRBV10-3; D might be TRBD1 (5 bases). Trimming took 2 bases from V and 5 from J, leaving 12 bases between them. Germline assignment: CDR1 ENHRY and CDR2 SYGVKD. CDR3 size: 14 residues. DNA for the CDR3: TGTGCCATCAGTGAGGGGGCGGGAAATACTGAAGCTTTCTTT. This gives the protein CAISEGAGNTEAFF.